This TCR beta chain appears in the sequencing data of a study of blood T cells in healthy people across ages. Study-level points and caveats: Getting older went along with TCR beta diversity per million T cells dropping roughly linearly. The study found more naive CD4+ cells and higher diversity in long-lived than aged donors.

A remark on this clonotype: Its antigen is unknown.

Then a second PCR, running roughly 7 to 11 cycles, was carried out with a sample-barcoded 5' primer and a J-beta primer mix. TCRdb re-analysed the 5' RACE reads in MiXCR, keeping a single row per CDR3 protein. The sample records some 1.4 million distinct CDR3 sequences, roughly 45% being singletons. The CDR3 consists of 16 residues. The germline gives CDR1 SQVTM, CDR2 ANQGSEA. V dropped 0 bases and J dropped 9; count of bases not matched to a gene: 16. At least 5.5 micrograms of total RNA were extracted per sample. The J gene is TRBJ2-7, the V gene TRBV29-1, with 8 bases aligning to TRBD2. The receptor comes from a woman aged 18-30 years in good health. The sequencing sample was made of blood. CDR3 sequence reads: CSVEDPDSGAHLGQYF. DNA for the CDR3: TGCAGCGTTGAAGATCCGGATAGCGGGGCCCATTTGGGGCAGTACTTC.